The text below deals with one TCR beta chain. Its antigen is not identified. The length of the CDR3 is 16 residues. Germline-derived CDR1 and CDR2 are MGHRA and YSYEKL. V was clipped by 0 bases and J by 1 base, with 10 bases between them. The data were obtained in a study of cytomegalovirus exposure and HLA in healthy donors. Amplification used 60 Vbeta primers and 13 Jbeta primers. Profiling relied on immunoSEQ multiplex PCR, and the TCRdb table lists in-frame clones only, not all of them. The sample carries over 95,000 clones, about 68% recorded once. Study-wide findings and caveats: In an earlier analysis, about 87% or about 30%: the productive usage of most TCR beta V segments.

The sequence was collected from a middle-aged woman in good health and CMV-seropositive. Specimen: PBMCs. The chain couples TRBV4-1 to TRBJ1-5; D is perhaps TRBD1 (6 bases). Here the CDR3 DNA reads TGCGCCAGCAGCCAAGATGGTACAGGGAGCAATCAGCCCCAGCATTTT. It is translated as CASSQDGTGSNQPQHF.